This TCR beta chain was observed in a study of shared clonotypes between healthy human individuals. Sequenced by immunoSEQ multiplex PCR; TCRdb stores in-frame clones only, minus some. The data contain over a million clones, 75% of them singletons. CDR3 length equals 16 residues. This TCR was sampled from a man between 18 and 29 years old in good health. The genes are TRBV1 and TRBJ1-3. TRBV1 is deemed a pseudogene. Material for sequencing was memory CD4+ T cells sorted from blood. Indicated subset: CD45RA-negative fraction. Here the CDR3 reads CTSSQDRFPSGNTIYF. The CDR3 coding sequence is TGCACCAGCAGCCAAGATAGGTTCCCCTCTGGAAACACCATATATTTT.